This TCR beta chain was sequenced in a study of Graves' ophthalmopathy and Graves' hyperthyroidism. For repertoire sequencing, the TCR beta CDR3 regions were amplified from RNA transcripts. HTBI-primed RT-PCR formed the first round, and a multiplex PCR formed the second. In TCRdb, the multiplex PCR reads were re-called with MiXCR into one record per CDR3 protein. This table has approximately 700,000 distinct CDR3 sequences, about two fifths appearing once. Study conclusions and caveats: A classifier, a 13-signature model, separated ophthalmopathy from stable hyperthyroidism with 85% to 90% sensitivity and approximately 80% specificity.

V dropped 4 bases and J dropped 7; count of bases not matched to a gene: 12. Per the germline V gene, CDR1 is LGHNA and CDR2 is YSLEER. The CDR3 length is 15 residues. This clonotype was detected only a few times. Its antigen is undetermined. The genes are TRBV4-3 and TRBJ1-2, with 7 bases that match TRBD1. The specimen was peripheral blood. The clonotype originates from an adult man with Graves' ophthalmopathy. The CDR3 sequence is CASSPQMTGLSGYTF. The CDR3 region has the DNA TGCGCCAGCAGCCCGCAGATGACAGGGTTAAGTGGCTACACCTTC.